The rows below give T cell receptor beta chains drawn from one sample of a study of memory CD4+ T cells and cytomegalovirus serostatus. TCRdb's table, derived via immunoSEQ multiplex PCR, lists solely in-frame clones and lacks some. The data contain 45,000 to 65,000 clones, approximately 80% of them singletons. Sequenced sample: memory CD4+ T cells from blood. The receptor source for this set is an adult in good health and CMV-seropositive. Both conserved end residues are part of each CDR3. A D gene is named only where the DNA matches it firmly. Clone size appears in some rows only: once, few, many, or a class for an expanded clone.

J gene: TRBJ2-1
D gene: TRBD2
V gene: TRBV23-1
clone size: NA
CDR3 protein: CASRRLAGESSNEQFF
CDR3 DNA: TGCGCCAGCCGGCGACTAGCGGGAGAGTCATCCAATGAGCAGTTCTTC

J gene: TRBJ1-1
D gene: NA
V gene: TRBV7-9
clone size: few
CDR3 protein: CASSSTRGGTEAFF
CDR3 DNA: TGTGCCAGCAGCTCCACGCGGGGTGGCACTGAAGCTTTCTTT

J gene: TRBJ2-7
D gene: TRBD1
V gene: TRBV5-8
clone size: NA
CDR3 protein: CASSLAGDRAYEQYF
CDR3 DNA: TGTGCCAGCAGCTTGGCGGGGGACAGGGCCTACGAGCAGTACTTC

J gene: TRBJ2-7
D gene: NA
V gene: TRBV7-8
clone size: NA
CDR3 protein: CASSSPGTSTEQYF
CDR3 DNA: TGTGCCAGCAGCAGCCCCGGGACCTCTACCGAGCAGTACTTC

J gene: TRBJ1-3
D gene: NA
V gene: TRBV9
clone size: few
CDR3 protein: CASSPSGGRGGNTIYF
CDR3 DNA: TGTGCCAGCAGCCCCTCGGGGGGCAGGGGAGGAAACACCATATATTTT

J gene: TRBJ2-1
D gene: NA
V gene: TRBV18
clone size: NA
CDR3 protein: CASSPSVRNNEQFF
CDR3 DNA: TGTGCCAGCTCACCATCGGTAAGGAACAATGAGCAGTTCTTC

J gene: TRBJ2-3
D gene: TRBD2
V gene: TRBV4-1
clone size: NA
CDR3 protein: CASSQDRLAGGSTDTQYF
CDR3 DNA: TGCGCCAGCAGCCAAGACCGACTAGCTGGAGGTAGCACAGATACGCAGTATTTT

J gene: TRBJ1-3
D gene: TRBD1
V gene: TRBV14
clone size: few
CDR3 protein: CASSLGEDRPGNTIYF
CDR3 DNA: TGTGCCAGCAGTCTGGGAGAGGACAGGCCAGGAAACACCATATATTTT

J gene: TRBJ2-2
D gene: NA
V gene: TRBV19
clone size: NA
CDR3 protein: CASNLNTGELFF
CDR3 DNA: TGTGCCAGTAACCTTAACACCGGGGAGCTGTTTTTT

J gene: TRBJ2-7
D gene: NA
V gene: TRBV27
clone size: NA
CDR3 protein: CASSFYLLSYEQYF
CDR3 DNA: TGTGCCAGCAGTTTTTATCTGCTGTCCTACGAGCAGTACTTC

J gene: TRBJ1-1
D gene: NA
V gene: TRBV7-9
clone size: NA
CDR3 protein: CASSPQGLTNTEAFF
CDR3 DNA: TGTGCCAGCAGCCCCCAGGGACTCACGAACACTGAAGCTTTCTTT

J gene: TRBJ2-3
D gene: NA
V gene: TRBV4-2
clone size: NA
CDR3 protein: CASSQAPRIDTQYF
CDR3 DNA: TGTGCCAGCAGCCAAGCCCCTAGGATAGATACGCAGTATTTT

J gene: TRBJ2-7
D gene: TRBD2
V gene: TRBV4-2
clone size: NA
CDR3 protein: CASSQETSGRWSYEQYF
CDR3 DNA: TGTGCCAGCAGCCAAGAGACTAGCGGGAGGTGGAGTTACGAGCAGTACTTC

J gene: TRBJ1-1
D gene: NA
V gene: TRBV5-6
clone size: NA
CDR3 protein: CASSLWGAEYPFF
CDR3 DNA: TGTGCCAGCAGCTTGTGGGGGGCAGAGTATCCTTTCTTT

J gene: TRBJ2-5
D gene: NA
V gene: TRBV29-1
clone size: NA
CDR3 protein: CSVQRVGETQYF
CDR3 DNA: TGCAGCGTTCAGCGGGTAGGGGAGACCCAGTACTTC

J gene: TRBJ2-3
D gene: TRBD2
V gene: TRBV27
clone size: NA
CDR3 protein: CASSLASGGFTDTQYF
CDR3 DNA: TGTGCCAGCAGTTTGGCTAGCGGGGGATTCACAGATACGCAGTATTTT

J gene: TRBJ1-1
D gene: NA
V gene: TRBV2
clone size: NA
CDR3 protein: CASSAPPMNTEAFF
CDR3 DNA: TGTGCCAGCAGTGCCCCGCCCATGAACACTGAAGCTTTCTTT

J gene: TRBJ2-2
D gene: NA
V gene: TRBV5-1
clone size: NA
CDR3 protein: CASSMGHTNTGELFF
CDR3 DNA: TGCGCCAGCAGCATGGGACATACGAACACCGGGGAGCTGTTTTTT

J gene: TRBJ1-4
D gene: NA
V gene: TRBV6-1
clone size: NA
CDR3 protein: CASTFGEKLFF
CDR3 DNA: TGTGCCAGCACTTTCGGGGAAAAACTGTTTTTT

J gene: TRBJ1-2
D gene: NA
V gene: TRBV29-1
clone size: NA
CDR3 protein: CSVVEGWAGGYTF
CDR3 DNA: TGCAGCGTTGTGGAGGGATGGGCAGGGGGCTACACCTTC

J gene: TRBJ1-6
D gene: NA
V gene: TRBV5-1
clone size: NA
CDR3 protein: CASSGERNSPLHF
CDR3 DNA: TGCGCCAGCAGTGGCGAGCGGAATTCACCCCTCCACTTT

J gene: TRBJ2-2
D gene: NA
V gene: TRBV7-2
clone size: NA
CDR3 protein: CASNLGGALTGELFF
CDR3 DNA: TGTGCCAGCAACTTAGGGGGGGCACTCACCGGGGAGCTGTTTTTT

J gene: TRBJ1-1
D gene: NA
V gene: TRBV2
clone size: NA
CDR3 protein: CASSEFTYLMNTEAFF
CDR3 DNA: TGTGCCAGCAGTGAATTCACCTACCTCATGAACACTGAAGCTTTCTTT

J gene: TRBJ1-2
D gene: NA
V gene: TRBV29-1
clone size: NA
CDR3 protein: CSVADDGYGYTF
CDR3 DNA: TGCAGCGTTGCGGATGACGGCTATGGCTACACCTTC

J gene: TRBJ2-7
D gene: TRBD1
V gene: TRBV2
clone size: NA
CDR3 protein: CASSRGFRTGGSGEQYF
CDR3 DNA: TGTGCCAGCAGTCGGGGGTTCAGGACAGGGGGATCAGGAGAGCAGTACTTC

J gene: TRBJ1-2
D gene: NA
V gene: TRBV28
clone size: NA
CDR3 protein: CASRGSGYHGYTF
CDR3 DNA: TGTGCCAGCAGAGGGTCGGGGTATCATGGCTACACCTTC

J gene: TRBJ2-7
D gene: TRBD2
V gene: TRBV27
clone size: NA
CDR3 protein: CASSSGTSGRAYEQYF
CDR3 DNA: TGTGCCAGCAGTTCCGGGACTAGCGGGAGGGCCTACGAGCAGTACTTC

J gene: TRBJ2-1
D gene: NA
V gene: TRBV20-1
clone size: NA
CDR3 protein: CSAVYRNEQFF
CDR3 DNA: TGCAGTGCCGTGTACAGAAATGAGCAGTTCTTC

J gene: TRBJ1-1
D gene: NA
V gene: TRBV28
clone size: NA
CDR3 protein: CASSLRQGNTEAFF
CDR3 DNA: TGTGCCAGCAGTTTGCGCCAGGGAAACACTGAAGCTTTCTTT

J gene: TRBJ1-1
D gene: NA
V gene: TRBV28
clone size: medium-sized
CDR3 protein: CASSSPAGGTTEAFF
CDR3 DNA: TGTGCCAGCAGTTCGCCAGCCGGGGGGACCACTGAAGCTTTCTTT

J gene: TRBJ1-5
D gene: NA
V gene: TRBV30
clone size: NA
CDR3 protein: CAWSVKRAEETLSNQPQHF
CDR3 DNA: TGTGCCTGGAGTGTAAAGCGGGCAGAGGAGACCCTTAGCAATCAGCCCCAGCATTTT

J gene: TRBJ1-3
D gene: TRBD1
V gene: TRBV18
clone size: once
CDR3 protein: CASSPGQGQSGNTIYF
CDR3 DNA: TGTGCCAGCTCACCTGGACAGGGGCAATCTGGAAACACCATATATTTT

J gene: TRBJ1-2
D gene: TRBD1
V gene: TRBV7-2
clone size: NA
CDR3 protein: CASSQPRQGSYGYTF
CDR3 DNA: TGTGCCAGCAGCCAACCCAGACAGGGGAGCTATGGCTACACCTTC

J gene: TRBJ2-5
D gene: NA
V gene: TRBV28
clone size: NA
CDR3 protein: CASRAHTGVETQYF
CDR3 DNA: TGTGCCAGCAGGGCCCACACGGGAGTAGAGACCCAGTACTTC

J gene: TRBJ1-4
D gene: NA
V gene: TRBV2
clone size: NA
CDR3 protein: CASSKGEGVEKLFF
CDR3 DNA: TGTGCCAGCAGTAAGGGCGAGGGAGTAGAAAAACTGTTTTTT

J gene: TRBJ1-2
D gene: TRBD1
V gene: TRBV6-5
clone size: NA
CDR3 protein: CASNPTGTGTYGYTF
CDR3 DNA: TGTGCCAGCAACCCAACCGGGACAGGCACCTATGGCTACACCTTC

J gene: TRBJ1-1
D gene: NA
V gene: TRBV20-1
clone size: NA
CDR3 protein: CSARGQVSAFF
CDR3 DNA: TGCAGTGCTAGAGGACAGGTCAGCGCTTTCTTT

J gene: TRBJ2-1
D gene: NA
V gene: TRBV7-3
clone size: NA
CDR3 protein: CASSLSGATGHEQFF
CDR3 DNA: TGTGCCAGCAGCTTATCGGGCGCGACGGGCCATGAGCAGTTCTTC

J gene: TRBJ2-7
D gene: NA
V gene: TRBV2
clone size: few
CDR3 protein: CASSEVAASYEQYF
CDR3 DNA: TGTGCCAGCAGTGAAGTTGCGGCCTCCTACGAGCAGTACTTC

J gene: TRBJ1-2
D gene: NA
V gene: TRBV5-1
clone size: NA
CDR3 protein: CASSPEGQGRRKGYTF
CDR3 DNA: TGCGCCAGCAGCCCGGAGGGGCAGGGGAGGAGGAAGGGCTACACCTTC

J gene: TRBJ1-2
D gene: NA
V gene: TRBV7-9
clone size: NA
CDR3 protein: CASSLAGGSSGYTF
CDR3 DNA: TGTGCCAGCAGCTTAGCTGGGGGCTCTAGTGGCTACACCTTC

J gene: TRBJ2-2
D gene: TRBD1
V gene: TRBV30
clone size: NA
CDR3 protein: CAWSPLQGALGTGELFF
CDR3 DNA: TGTGCCTGGAGCCCCCTCCAGGGGGCTCTGGGCACCGGGGAGCTGTTTTTT

J gene: TRBJ1-2
D gene: TRBD1
V gene: TRBV5-6
clone size: NA
CDR3 protein: CASSLGQGGYGYTF
CDR3 DNA: TGTGCCAGCAGCTTGGGACAGGGGGGCTATGGCTACACCTTC

J gene: TRBJ1-5
D gene: NA
V gene: TRBV10-3
clone size: NA
CDR3 protein: CAIRGTGNQPQHF
CDR3 DNA: TGTGCCATCAGGGGGACGGGCAATCAGCCCCAGCATTTT

J gene: TRBJ1-5
D gene: NA
V gene: TRBV19
clone size: NA
CDR3 protein: CASSIEGNRDNQPQHF
CDR3 DNA: TGTGCCAGTAGTATAGAGGGGAACAGGGACAATCAGCCCCAGCATTTT

J gene: TRBJ2-1
D gene: NA
V gene: TRBV28
clone size: NA
CDR3 protein: CASSTLQGGLGNEQFF
CDR3 DNA: TGTGCCAGCAGTACCCTACAGGGCGGACTCGGCAATGAGCAGTTCTTC

J gene: TRBJ1-1
D gene: NA
V gene: TRBV10-3
clone size: NA
CDR3 protein: CAISVTATEAFF
CDR3 DNA: TGTGCCATCAGTGTGACGGCGACTGAAGCTTTCTTT

J gene: TRBJ1-1
D gene: NA
V gene: TRBV29-1
clone size: once
CDR3 protein: CSVASPITEAFF
CDR3 DNA: TGCAGCGTTGCCTCTCCTATTACTGAAGCTTTCTTT

J gene: TRBJ2-5
D gene: TRBD1
V gene: TRBV7-7
clone size: NA
CDR3 protein: CASSLTGATQETQYF
CDR3 DNA: TGTGCTAGCAGCTTAACAGGGGCCACCCAAGAGACCCAGTACTTC

J gene: TRBJ2-7
D gene: TRBD1
V gene: TRBV6-1
clone size: NA
CDR3 protein: CASKGQGAVNYEQYF
CDR3 DNA: TGTGCCAGCAAAGGACAGGGGGCGGTGAATTACGAGCAGTACTTC